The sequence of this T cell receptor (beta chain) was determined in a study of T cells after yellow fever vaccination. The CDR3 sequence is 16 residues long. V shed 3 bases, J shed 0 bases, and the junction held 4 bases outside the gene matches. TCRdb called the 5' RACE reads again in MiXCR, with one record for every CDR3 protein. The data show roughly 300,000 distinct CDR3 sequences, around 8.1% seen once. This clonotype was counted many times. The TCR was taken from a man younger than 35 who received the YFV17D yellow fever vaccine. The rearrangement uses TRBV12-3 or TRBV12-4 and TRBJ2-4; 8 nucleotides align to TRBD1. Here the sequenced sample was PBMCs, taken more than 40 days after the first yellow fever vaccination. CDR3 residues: CASSFRQGRAKNIQYF. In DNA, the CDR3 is TGTGCCAGCAGTTTTCGACAGGGGAGAGCCAAAAACATTCAGTACTTC.